A single sample is the source of the 10 T cell receptor beta chains below, sequenced in a study of memory CD4+ T cells and cytomegalovirus serostatus. The repertoire was sequenced with immunoSEQ multiplex PCR; TCRdb's copy has only in-frame clones and lacks some. The table shows about 62,000 clones, with 75% to 80% occurring only once. The sort gate was single viable CD3+CD4+CD8-CD45RO+ cells for memory CD4+ T cells. The sample taken for sequencing was memory CD4+ T cells from blood. These receptors were collected from an adult in good health and CMV-seropositive.

The rearrangement joins TRBV2 to TRBJ1-3; a weak D match, TRBD1 (5 bases). The germline CDR1 and CDR2 sequences are SNHLY and FYNNEI. The ends were cut back, 5 bases at V and 7 bases at J, with 15 bases in the middle. This CDR3 is 14 amino acids long. CDR3 amino acids: CASSWGGGENTIYF. For the CDR3, the DNA is TGTGCCAGCAGTTGGGGCGGGGGGGAGAACACCATATATTTT.

This clone was observed a handful of times. The rearrangement joins TRBV9 to TRBJ1-4; 7 bases align to TRBD1. After removal of 4 bases from V and 6 bases from J, the junction contained 9 bases not matched to a gene. The CDR3 is 15 residues long. Germline V CDR1 and CDR2: SGDLS, YYNGEE. CDR3 sequence: CASSLYGTDDEKLFF. The CDR3 nucleotides are TGTGCCAGCAGCTTATACGGGACAGACGATGAAAAACTGTTTTTT.

The rearrangement links TRBV5-5 to TRBJ1-1, with TRBD1 as a possible D gene (6 bases). Per the germline V gene, CDR1 is SGHKS and CDR2 is YYEKEE (reference sequence). V lost 3 bases, J lost 1 base, and 7 bases lay in between. The CDR3 sequence is 13 residues long. CDR3 nucleotide sequence: TGTGCCAGCAGCTGGGGGGCGAACACTGAAGCTTTCTTT. Amino acids: CASSWGANTEAFF.

The J gene is TRBJ1-6, the V gene TRBV19, with TRBD1 identical over 7 bases. This CDR3 has 15 residues. The V segment lost 5 bases and the J segment 9 bases; nucleotides outside the gene matches: 10. In germline, CDR1 is LNHDA, CDR2 SQIVND (reference sequence). For the CDR3, the DNA is TGTGCCAGTAGTCTTCAGACAGGGTACAGTTCACCCCTCCACTTT. It translates to CASSLQTGYSSPLHF.

The chain carries TRBV11-2 and TRBJ2-5; either TRBD1 or TRBD2 may supply D (5 bases each). Trimming removed 1 base at V and 0 bases at J, with 12 bases between. This CDR3 has 16 residues. CDR1 and CDR2 (germline): SGHAT, FQNNGV. In DNA, the CDR3 is TGTGCCAGCAGCTTAGGGGGGACCTCGTACCAAGAGACCCAGTACTTC. Its protein is CASSLGGTSYQETQYF.

The CDR3 loop reads CASTDGGGYEQYF. The CDR3 DNA reads TGTGCCAGCACGGACGGGGGAGGCTACGAGCAGTACTTC. The chain employs TRBV6-1 and TRBJ2-7, with D possibly matching TRBD2 (6 bases). Germline V CDR1 and CDR2: MNHNS, SASEGT. The CDR3 covers 13 residues. Trimming left V 7 bases short and J 3 bases short, with 13 bases between.

This chain uses TRBV6-1 with TRBJ1-1; TRBD1 matches at 7 bases. Germline V gene lookup returns CDR1 MNHNS and CDR2 SASEGT. This CDR3 contains 15 residues. V was clipped by 6 bases and J by 4 bases; unmatched bases: 11. The CDR3 region has the DNA TGTGCCAGCAGCGCGCCCGTAACAGGGGTCACTGAAGCTTTCTTT. Translating it yields CASSAPVTGVTEAFF.

The rearrangement links TRBV28 to TRBJ2-1, with 7 bases fitting TRBD2. This CDR3 spans 15 amino acids. In germline, CDR1 is MDHEN, CDR2 SYDVKM. V lost 8 bases and J lost 0; bases outside the gene matches: 7. As DNA, the CDR3 is TGTGCCAGCTACGGACTAGTCGGCTCCTACAATGAGCAGTTCTTC. This codes for CASYGLVGSYNEQFF.

The chain employs TRBV7-3 and TRBJ1-5, with a possible D match to TRBD1 (5 bases). The V gene's germline CDR1 is SGHTA and CDR2 FQGTGA. The CDR3 is made up of 15 amino acids. The germline V and J ends were trimmed by 5 bases and 0 bases, with 11 bases remaining between them. CDR3 DNA sequence: TGTGCCAGCAGCGTGGCAGGGTATAGCAATCAGCCCCAGCATTTT. Protein sequence: CASSVAGYSNQPQHF.

V and J are TRBV2 and TRBJ1-5; possible D gene TRBD1, 6 bases. The CDR3 loop spans 15 amino acids. V lost 10 bases to trimming and J lost 1 base, with 17 bases between them. Looked up from germline, CDR1 is SNHLY and CDR2 is FYNNEI. CDR3 coding DNA: TGTGCCACAGCGATGGGGGGCATAAGCAATCAGCCCCAGCATTTT. Encoded protein: CATAMGGISNQPQHF.